Detailed here is one TCR beta chain. Its antigen is currently unknown. This entry belongs to a study of CD8+CD57+ T cells in acquired aplastic anemia. Study-level findings and limits: CD8+ Simpson's diversity in patients was not significantly different from that in controls.

V was cut by 3 bases and J by 2 bases, with 10 bases left in between. Germline V gene lookup returns CDR1 SNHLY and CDR2 FYNNEI. CDR3 length: 14 amino acids. Patients who underwent sequencing had shown CD8+CD57+ cell expansion by flow cytometry. Both TCR beta VDJ combination and CDR3 sequence profiling were carried out. Genomic DNA was the template for this profiling. One entry per CDR3 protein, called by TCRdb with MiXCR from the reads. The data hold about 200,000 distinct CDR3 sequences, with 60% to 80% observed a single time. This TCR came from a human donor with aplastic anemia. The chain joins TRBV2 to TRBJ1-1; D remains ambiguous. The sequenced sample was sorted CD4+, CD8+, or CD8+CD57+ T cells (not recorded which) from PBMCs. In nucleotides, the CDR3 is TGTGCCAGCAGTGACGCACGGTCCAACACTGAAGCTTTCTTT. Encoded protein: CASSDARSNTEAFF.